The source of this TCR beta chain is a study of Tregs in tolerant kidney transplant recipients. The data were produced by immunoSEQ multiplex PCR, yet TCRdb's version contains in-frame clones alone and is incomplete. The repertoire holds fewer than 80,000 clones, with under 98% as singletons. The CDR3 spans 14 residues. Deletions cut 0 bases from V and 2 bases from J, with 8 bases between. Looked up from germline, CDR1 is SGHTA and CDR2 is FQGNSA. The TCR comes from a human donor who received a combined kidney and bone marrow transplant. This sequence joins TRBV7-2 and TRBJ2-7; D uncertain. Material: Tregs from blood, obtained before the transplant. Here the CDR3 DNA reads TGTGCCAGCAGCTTAGCAGTCACGGCCTACGAGCAGTACTTC. This sequence encodes CASSLAVTAYEQYF.